The T cell receptor (beta chain) described here comes from a study of T-cell memory formation after mild COVID-19. Each CDR3 protein is one row after TCRdb ran MiXCR on the 5' RACE reads. The data contain over 350,000 distinct CDR3 sequences, about 24% of them singletons. Germline assignment: CDR1 SGHTA and CDR2 FQGNSA. The CDR3 extends over 17 amino acids. V gave up 1 base and J gave up 2 bases; unmatched junction bases: 6. The V and J genes are TRBV7-2 and TRBJ2-3; 10 positions agree with TRBD2. This sequence was found in an adult woman who had mild COVID-19 (a few samples of this study predate the infection). Cell type and time point are not known. The source material was PBMCs or a T cell subset sorted from them (not recorded which). The DNA of the CDR3 is TGTGCCAGCAGCTTAGGGACTAGCGGATCACTCACAGATACGCAGTATTTT. Its protein is CASSLGTSGSLTDTQYF.